Following are 25 T cell receptor beta chains from one sample sequenced in a study of CD8 T cells in ankylosing spondylitis. A single record per CDR3 protein comes from TCRdb applying MiXCR to the 5' RACE reads. The table shows about 360,000 distinct CDR3 sequences, with under 15% occurring only once. Input material: blood, either unsorted or a sorted T cell fraction (not recorded which). These receptors originate from a male donor with ankylosing spondylitis or in good health (not recorded which).

This clonotype was observed a few times. The rearrangement uses TRBV18 and TRBJ2-7; 7 bases are shared with TRBD1. The trim removed 3 bases at V and 2 bases at J, leaving 4 bases unmatched. CDR3 length: 14 amino acids. CDR1 is KGHSH and CDR2 is LQKENI in the germline V gene. CDR3: CASSPGTEAYEQYF. CDR3 in DNA: TGTGCCAGCTCACCGGGGACAGAGGCCTACGAGCAGTACTTC.

This clonotype turned up a few times. The chain uses TRBV25-1 and TRBJ2-7; 7 nucleotides align to TRBD2. The ends lost 5 bases at V and 0 bases at J; junction bases unmatched: 7. The length of the CDR3 is 15 residues. CDR1 MGHDK and CDR2 SYGVNS come from the germline V gene. CDR3 sequence: CASSKGRGYSYEQYF. The DNA of the CDR3 is TGTGCCAGCAGTAAGGGGCGGGGGTACTCCTACGAGCAGTACTTC.

V gene TRBV27 combines with J gene TRBJ2-7, with D tentatively TRBD1 or TRBD2 (6 bases each). The germline V gene has CDR1 MNHEY and CDR2 SMNVEV (reference sequence). Between the trimmed V and J ends, which lost 0 bases and 3 bases, there was a span of 15 bases. The CDR3 is made up of 16 amino acids. The CDR3 loop is CASSLSFGGRYYEQYF. The CDR3 DNA reads as TGTGCCAGCAGTTTATCCTTTGGGGGGCGATACTACGAGCAGTACTTC.

This clonotype was detected only a few times. This chain joins TRBV4-1 and TRBJ1-1; a weak D match, TRBD1 (5 bases). CDR3 size: 14 residues. Germline CDR1 is MGHRA and CDR2 is YSYEKL. V lost 3 bases and J lost 8, with 16 bases in between. CDR3 region: CASSQGDRLMEAFF. CDR3 bases: TGCGCCAGCAGCCAGGGGGACCGACTTATGGAAGCTTTCTTT.

The chain is built from TRBV4-2 and TRBJ1-1; D not certain. CDR3 length: 12 amino acids. V lost 2 bases and J 7 bases, leaving 8 bases between the germline ends. CDR1 and CDR2 (germline): LGHNA, YNFKEQ. The CDR3 nucleotides read TGTGCCAGCAGCCAAACAAGGTTTGAAGCTTTCTTT. Translating it yields CASSQTRFEAFF.

This sequence joins TRBV27 and TRBJ2-3; D ambiguous. This CDR3 spans 15 amino acids. V was clipped by 0 bases and J by 2 bases, with 9 bases between them. CDR1 MNHEY and CDR2 SMNVEV come from the germline V gene (reference sequence). CDR3 DNA: TGTGCCAGCAGTTTATCACCAATCGACACAGATACGCAGTATTTT. It is translated as CASSLSPIDTDTQYF.

This chain links TRBV29-1 with TRBJ2-2; D is unclear. Trimming pared 4 bases from V and 2 bases from J, leaving 5 bases between. Germline V gene data show CDR1 as SQVTM and CDR2 as ANQGSEA. The CDR3 sequence is 12 residues long. This CDR3 is CSVGHNTGELFF. The CDR3 nucleotides are TGCAGCGTTGGCCACAACACCGGGGAGCTGTTTTTT.

This clonotype was seen more than once but under ten times. The genes are TRBV12-3 or TRBV12-4 and TRBJ2-7; 7 bases map to TRBD2. With 6 bases clipped from V and 3 bases from J, the junction kept 5 bases outside the gene matches. CDR3 size: 13 residues. In nucleotides, the CDR3 is TGTGCCAGCAGGGGGGGGAGAGACTACGAGCAGTACTTC. Amino acids: CASRGGRDYEQYF.

The chain is built from TRBV4-2 and TRBJ2-3, with 7 nucleotides matching TRBD2. V lost 0 bases and J lost 4; bases outside the gene matches: 4. The CDR3 has 15 amino acids. Per the germline V gene, CDR1 is LGHNA and CDR2 is YNFKEQ. CDR3 coding DNA: TGTGCCAGCAGCCAAGAAGGCGGGAGAGCAGATACGCAGTATTTT. Translation: CASSQEGGRADTQYF.

This clonotype was counted a single time. The gene calls are TRBV12-3 or TRBV12-4 and TRBJ2-1; a possible D gene is TRBD2 (6 bases). The CDR3 sequence is 12 residues long. The V and J ends lost 6 bases and 9 bases respectively, with 12 bases between them. CDR3 amino acids: CASRSSGLEQFF. As DNA, the CDR3 is TGTGCCAGCAGGAGTAGCGGTCTTGAGCAGTTCTTC.

The genes are TRBV5-6 and TRBJ1-6, with D perhaps TRBD1 (6 bases). The CDR3 is 16 amino acids. Trimming shortened V by 0 bases and J by 7 bases, and 14 bases separated the two germline ends. Per germline, CDR1 SGHDT and CDR2 YYEEEE. CDR3 sequence (DNA): TGTGCCAGCAGCTTGGAAGGTAGACAGGTGAATTCACCCCTCCACTTT. Translation gives CASSLEGRQVNSPLHF.

J is TRBJ1-2 and V is TRBV5-1, with TRBD1 matching over 9 bases. The CDR3 consists of 17 residues. J was trimmed by 3 bases and V by 3 bases; bases with no gene match: 12. CDR1 SGHRS and CDR2 YFSETQ come from the germline V gene. The CDR3 DNA follows: TGCGCCAGCAGCTCGAACGCCGGGACAGGGCCCGACTATGGCTACACCTTC. It yields the protein CASSSNAGTGPDYGYTF.

The DNA of the CDR3 is TGTGCCAGCAGAAACGCCCTCCACGAGCAGTACTTC. This codes for CASRNALHEQYF. The rearrangement joins TRBV6-5 to TRBJ2-7; D gene ambiguous. V was pared by 6 bases and J by 5 bases, with 11 bases between. This CDR3 contains 12 residues. Germline CDR1 MNHEY, CDR2 SVGAGI.

The genes are TRBV13 and TRBJ2-1; 11 bases line up with TRBD2. The germline gives CDR1 PRHDT, CDR2 FYEKMQ (reference sequence). V dropped 5 bases and J dropped 6; count of bases not matched to a gene: 6. This CDR3 contains 15 residues. The chain's CDR3 is CASSTPGLAGNEQFF. The CDR3 DNA reads as TGTGCCAGCAGCACCCCTGGACTAGCGGGCAATGAGCAGTTCTTC.

This clonotype was seen at least ten times. This rearrangement joins TRBV10-3 to TRBJ2-3; 9 bases match TRBD2. The junction had 7 bases not matched to a gene; V was cut back by 0 bases and J by 0 bases. The CDR3 is made up of 18 amino acids. From germline, CDR1 is ENHRY and CDR2 SYGVKD. The CDR3 loop reads CAISESATSGFSTDTQYF. The CDR3 DNA reads TGTGCCATCAGTGAGTCGGCGACTAGCGGCTTTAGCACAGATACGCAGTATTTT.

This clonotype occurred many times. The rearrangement joins TRBV12-3 or TRBV12-4 to TRBJ1-1; 9 nucleotides agree with TRBD1. The CDR3 consists of 14 residues. V dropped 8 bases and J dropped 1; count of bases not matched to a gene: 5. The CDR3 DNA follows: TGTGCCAGCGGACAGGGGAACGCGAACACTGAAGCTTTCTTT. Translating it yields CASGQGNANTEAFF.

This clonotype was observed at least ten times. V and J are TRBV4-2 and TRBJ2-4; D gene ambiguous. V was pared by 0 bases and J by 2 bases, with 8 bases between. CDR3 length equals 15 residues. Germline loops: CDR1 LGHNA, CDR2 YNFKEQ. DNA of the CDR3: TGTGCCAGCAGCCAAGATGGCGGCCCCAAAAACATTCAGTACTTC. Translation: CASSQDGGPKNIQYF.

The chain uses TRBV20-1 and TRBJ1-4; D might be TRBD1 (6 bases). Germline V CDR1 and CDR2: DFQATT, SNEGSKA (reference sequence). CDR3 length: 14 amino acids. V was pared by 2 bases and J by 8 bases, with 15 bases between. CDR3 loop: CSARISQGQEKLFF. The CDR3 bases are TGCAGTGCTAGAATTTCCCAGGGGCAAGAAAAACTGTTTTTT.

This clonotype was counted many times. The rearrangement joins TRBV10-3 to TRBJ1-1; D uncertain. The CDR3 runs to 13 residues. CDR1 is ENHRY and CDR2 is SYGVKD in the germline V gene. V lost 7 bases and J lost 6, with 15 bases in between. CDR3 sequence reads: CAIKSSGYPEAFF. Here the CDR3 DNA reads TGTGCCATCAAAAGTAGCGGGTACCCTGAAGCTTTCTTT.

This rearrangement joins TRBV2 to TRBJ2-1, with 10 bases lining up with TRBD2. Looked up from germline, CDR1 is SNHLY and CDR2 is FYNNEI. This CDR3 region has 14 residues. The trim removed 8 bases at V and 2 bases at J, leaving 3 bases unmatched. As DNA, the CDR3 is TGTGCCAGCCGGAGCGGGGGGGCCTACAATGAGCAGTTCTTC. It codes for CASRSGGAYNEQFF.

This chain uses TRBV24-1 with TRBJ1-2, with a weak D call TRBD1 (5 bases). Germline lookup yields CDR1 KGHDR and CDR2 SFDVKD. Trimming removed 1 base from V and 4 bases from J, with 24 bases in between. The CDR3 runs 19 residues. The CDR3 DNA sequence: TGTGCCACCAGTGATTTTGATCGACAGCCAGCCGCCGACTTCTATGGCTACACCTTC. This encodes CATSDFDRQPAADFYGYTF.

This clonotype was recorded a few times. CDR3 bases: TGTGCCAGCAGCCGCCGGGGACAGGGTACTCAGCCCCAGCATTTT. It translates to CASSRRGQGTQPQHF. The rearrangement links TRBV5-6 to TRBJ1-5, with 9 bases lining up with TRBD1. Losses at the gene ends were 4 bases for V and 6 bases for J; bases not matched to a gene: 8. CDR3 length equals 15 residues. Germline CDR1 is SGHDT and CDR2 is YYEEEE.

The chain employs TRBV3-1 and TRBJ2-1, with a possible D match to TRBD2 (6 bases). Germline V gene lookup returns CDR1 LGHDT and CDR2 YNNKEL (reference sequence). V was clipped by 0 bases and J by 5 bases, with 29 bases between them. CDR3 length: 21 residues. CDR3: CASSQEGSFGAGPKGNNEQFF. CDR3 nucleotide sequence: TGTGCCAGCAGCCAAGAAGGTAGTTTCGGAGCGGGTCCCAAAGGGAACAATGAGCAGTTCTTC.

The chain carries TRBV7-2 and TRBJ2-3; 9 bases map to TRBD1. V lost 1 base, J lost 3 bases, and 5 bases stayed unmatched. Germline V CDR1 and CDR2: SGHTA, FQGNSA. The CDR3 spans 16 residues. CDR3 in amino acids: CASSLGGTGRTDTQYF. In DNA form, the CDR3 reads TGTGCCAGCAGCTTAGGGGGGACAGGGAGAACAGATACGCAGTATTTT.

The chain's CDR3 is CASSREGGRAFF. Here the CDR3 DNA reads TGTGCCAGCAGCCGGGAGGGGGGTCGAGCTTTCTTT. The rearrangement uses TRBV3-1 and TRBJ1-1; maybe TRBD1 (6 bases). V dropped 4 bases and J dropped 10 bases, with 13 bases sitting between them. The CDR3 is 12 residues long. Germline CDR1 reads LGHDT; CDR2 reads YNNKEL (reference sequence).